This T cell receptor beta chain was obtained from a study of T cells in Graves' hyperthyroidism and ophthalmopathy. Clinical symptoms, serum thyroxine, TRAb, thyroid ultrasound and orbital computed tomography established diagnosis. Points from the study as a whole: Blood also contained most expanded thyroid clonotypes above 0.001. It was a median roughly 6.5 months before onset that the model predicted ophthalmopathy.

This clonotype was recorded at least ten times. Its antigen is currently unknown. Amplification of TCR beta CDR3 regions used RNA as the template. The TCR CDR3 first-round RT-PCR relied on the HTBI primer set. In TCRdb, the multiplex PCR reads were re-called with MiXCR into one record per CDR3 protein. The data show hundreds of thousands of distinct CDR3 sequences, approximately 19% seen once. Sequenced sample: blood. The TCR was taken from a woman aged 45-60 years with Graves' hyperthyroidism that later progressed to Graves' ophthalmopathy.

CDR3 protein: CSARGRTGPSSEAFF. The DNA for the CDR3 is TGCAGTGCTAGGGGCCGAACAGGGCCTTCGTCTGAAGCTTTCTTT. The chain is built from TRBV20-1 and TRBJ1-1, with a tentative D call TRBD1 (6 bases). The CDR3 is 15 residues long. CDR1 is DFQATT and CDR2 is SNEGSKA in the germline V gene (reference sequence). Trimming pared 3 bases from V and 6 bases from J, leaving 20 bases between.